These T cell receptor beta chains were read from a single sample in a study of shared clonotypes between healthy human individuals. TCRdb keeps only in-frame clones here, not all; method: immunoSEQ multiplex PCR. The table has 2 million to 2.5 million clones, around 92% seen once. The sequencing sample was made of naive CD4+ T cells from PBMCs. The receptors stem from a man aged 18 to 30 in good health. Some clones in this sample may be carry-over from other donors' samples. The conserved cysteine and the conserved F or W are not part of the CDR3 here. The order of the fields is V gene, J gene, CDR3 protein.

v_call: TRBV7-9; j_call: TRBJ2-7; cdr3_aa: ASSPLPGNYEQY
v_call: TRBV6-1; j_call: TRBJ1-2; cdr3_aa: ASSDRGTGEYGYT
v_call: TRBV14; j_call: TRBJ1-5; cdr3_aa: ASSQEIHQPQH
v_call: TRBV11-2; j_call: TRBJ2-7; cdr3_aa: ASSYGGYARYEQY
v_call: TRBV29-1; j_call: TRBJ2-3; cdr3_aa: SVQLNTDTQY
v_call: TRBV9; j_call: TRBJ2-2; cdr3_aa: ASSLLAGRTGTGELF
v_call: TRBV2; j_call: TRBJ1-2; cdr3_aa: ASTGEGLYGYT
v_call: TRBV5-1; j_call: TRBJ1-4; cdr3_aa: ASSPLGTNEKLF
v_call: TRBV19; j_call: TRBJ2-3; cdr3_aa: ASSIRLATDTQY
v_call: TRBV19; j_call: TRBJ1-2; cdr3_aa: ASSMGRYGYT
v_call: TRBV7-2; j_call: TRBJ1-1; cdr3_aa: ASTKADTEAF
v_call: TRBV29-1; j_call: TRBJ2-5; cdr3_aa: SVEPGRETQY
v_call: TRBV2; j_call: TRBJ2-7; cdr3_aa: ASSKGLAESYEQY
v_call: TRBV5-5; j_call: TRBJ2-1; cdr3_aa: ASSFLLNEQF
v_call: TRBV6-6; j_call: TRBJ1-5; cdr3_aa: ASSYSSGTQH
v_call: TRBV5-1; j_call: TRBJ2-7; cdr3_aa: ASSLEVGTGNYEQY
v_call: TRBV2; j_call: TRBJ1-2; cdr3_aa: ASRMDQRGGYT
v_call: TRBV7-9; j_call: TRBJ2-7; cdr3_aa: ASSPGGGGLTYEQY
v_call: TRBV27; j_call: TRBJ2-7; cdr3_aa: ASSLTSGRHEQY
v_call: TRBV5-4; j_call: TRBJ2-2; cdr3_aa: ASSLVSGENTGELF
v_call: TRBV28; j_call: TRBJ2-2; cdr3_aa: ASSSPGSLVTGELF
v_call: TRBV28; j_call: TRBJ2-5; cdr3_aa: ASKPKGHPYQETQY
v_call: TRBV5-4; j_call: TRBJ1-2; cdr3_aa: ASSAGQANYGYT
v_call: TRBV18; j_call: TRBJ1-1; cdr3_aa: ASSPPSSGWFAF
v_call: TRBV19; j_call: TRBJ2-1; cdr3_aa: ASSVLGGGYEQF
v_call: TRBV7-3; j_call: TRBJ2-7; cdr3_aa: ASSVGQGPYEQY
v_call: TRBV29-1; j_call: TRBJ2-7; cdr3_aa: SARTSLGEQY
v_call: TRBV27; j_call: TRBJ2-3; cdr3_aa: ASSPTPGHLTADTQY
v_call: TRBV18; j_call: TRBJ2-3; cdr3_aa: ASRTQLGRTDTQY
v_call: TRBV27; j_call: TRBJ1-5; cdr3_aa: ASSPAWRRDQPQH
v_call: TRBV5-1; j_call: TRBJ2-7; cdr3_aa: ASSLLTNLRREQY
v_call: TRBV7-8; j_call: TRBJ1-1; cdr3_aa: ASSLEEAF
v_call: TRBV28; j_call: TRBJ1-2; cdr3_aa: ASSFSGYSALTNYGYT
v_call: TRBV6-1; j_call: TRBJ2-1; cdr3_aa: ASKLAGGPNNEQF
v_call: TRBV6-5; j_call: TRBJ2-7; cdr3_aa: ASSYSEQGPYEQY
v_call: TRBV28; j_call: TRBJ1-1; cdr3_aa: ASSFARNTEAF
v_call: TRBV28; j_call: TRBJ1-5; cdr3_aa: ASSPGGSSNQPQH
v_call: TRBV7-8; j_call: TRBJ2-3; cdr3_aa: ASSTNPRQGGDTQY